This section outlines one TCR beta chain sequence together with its context. Antigen unknown. The source of the sample is a study of CD8+CD57+ T cells in acquired aplastic anemia. For the study at large: Sorted CD4+ plus CD8+ cells gave DNA averaging approximately 3.2 ug.

TCR beta VDJ combinations and CDR3 sequences were profiled from genomic DNA. TCRdb passed the reads through MiXCR, listing each CDR3 protein once. The sample has 120,000 or so distinct CDR3 sequences, about 40% seen once. Broader study findings: Around 27 sequences, all CD8+ CDR3, were shared between patients and controls. Between patients and controls, CD8+ Simpson's diversity did not vary significantly.

CDR1 is KGHDR and CDR2 is SFDVKD in the germline V gene. The CDR3 sequence is 15 residues long. Whoever was chosen for sequencing had shown CD8+CD57+ cell expansion by flow cytometry. Patients uniformly had severe acquired aplastic anemia. The specimen was sorted CD4+, CD8+, or CD8+CD57+ T cells (not recorded which) from PBMCs. This clonotype originated in a human donor with aplastic anemia. The chain carries TRBV24-1 and TRBJ2-7; either TRBD1 or TRBD2 may fit D (5 bases each). The assigned J gene may be wrong: the sequence end matches TRBJ2-3 better. The CDR3 loop is CATSGDERSSYEQYF. The CDR3 nucleotides read TGTGCCACCAGTGGGGACGAAAGGAGCTCCTACGAGCAGTATTTT.